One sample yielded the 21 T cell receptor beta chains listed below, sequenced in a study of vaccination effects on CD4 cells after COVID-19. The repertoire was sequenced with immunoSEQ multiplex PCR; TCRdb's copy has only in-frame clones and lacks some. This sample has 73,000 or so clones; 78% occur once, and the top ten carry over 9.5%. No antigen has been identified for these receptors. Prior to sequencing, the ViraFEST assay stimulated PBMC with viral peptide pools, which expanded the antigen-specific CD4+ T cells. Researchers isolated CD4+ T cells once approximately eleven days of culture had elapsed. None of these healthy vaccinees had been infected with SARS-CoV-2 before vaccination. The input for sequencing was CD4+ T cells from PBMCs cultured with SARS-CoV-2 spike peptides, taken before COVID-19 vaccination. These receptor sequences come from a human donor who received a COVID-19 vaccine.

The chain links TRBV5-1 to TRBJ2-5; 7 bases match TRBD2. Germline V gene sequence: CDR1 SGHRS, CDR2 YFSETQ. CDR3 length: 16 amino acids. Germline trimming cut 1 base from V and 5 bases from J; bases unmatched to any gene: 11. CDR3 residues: CASSLKRGQWGETQYF. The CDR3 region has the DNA TGCGCCAGCAGCTTGAAGCGGGGCCAATGGGGGGAGACCCAGTACTTC.

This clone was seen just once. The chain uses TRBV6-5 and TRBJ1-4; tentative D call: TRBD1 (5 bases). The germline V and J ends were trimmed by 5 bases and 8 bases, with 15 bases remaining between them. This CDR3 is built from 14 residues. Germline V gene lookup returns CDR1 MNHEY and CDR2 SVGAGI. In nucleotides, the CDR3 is TGTGCCAGCAGTCACGGGGGTAGTAGAGAAAAACTGTTTTTT. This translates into CASSHGGSREKLFF.

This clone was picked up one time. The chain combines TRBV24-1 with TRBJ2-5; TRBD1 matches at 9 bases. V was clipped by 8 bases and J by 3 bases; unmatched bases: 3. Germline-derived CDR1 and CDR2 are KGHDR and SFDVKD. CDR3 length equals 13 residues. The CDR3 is CATKGDREETQYF. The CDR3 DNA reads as TGTGCCACCAAGGGGGACAGGGAAGAGACCCAGTACTTC.

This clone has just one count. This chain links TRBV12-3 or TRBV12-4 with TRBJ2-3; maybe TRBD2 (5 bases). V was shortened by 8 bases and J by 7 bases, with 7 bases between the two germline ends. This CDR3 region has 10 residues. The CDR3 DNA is TGTGCCAGCCGAGGGAATACGCAGTATTTT. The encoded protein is CASRGNTQYF.

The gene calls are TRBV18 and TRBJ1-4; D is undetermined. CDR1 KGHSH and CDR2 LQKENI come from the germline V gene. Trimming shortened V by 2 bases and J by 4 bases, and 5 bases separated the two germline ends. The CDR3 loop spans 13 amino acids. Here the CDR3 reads CASSPGDNEKLFF. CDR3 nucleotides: TGTGCCAGCTCACCAGGGGATAATGAAAAACTGTTTTTT.

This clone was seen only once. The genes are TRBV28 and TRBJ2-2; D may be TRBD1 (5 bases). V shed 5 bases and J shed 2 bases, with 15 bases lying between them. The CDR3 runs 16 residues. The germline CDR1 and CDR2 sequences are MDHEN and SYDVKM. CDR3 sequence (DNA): TGTGCCAGCAGTCGCACGACAGCACCTAACACCGGGGAGCTGTTTTTT. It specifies CASSRTTAPNTGELFF.

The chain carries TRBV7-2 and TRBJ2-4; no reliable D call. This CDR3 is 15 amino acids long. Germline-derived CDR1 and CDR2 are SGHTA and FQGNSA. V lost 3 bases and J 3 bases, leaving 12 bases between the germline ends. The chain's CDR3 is CASSFSGPVKNIQYF. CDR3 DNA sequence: TGTGCCAGCAGCTTTTCAGGACCCGTCAAAAACATTCAGTACTTC.

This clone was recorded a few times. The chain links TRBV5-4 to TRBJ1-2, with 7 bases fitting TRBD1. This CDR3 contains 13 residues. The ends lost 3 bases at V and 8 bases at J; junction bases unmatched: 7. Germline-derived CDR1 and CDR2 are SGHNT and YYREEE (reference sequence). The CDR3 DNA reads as TGTGCCAGCAGCTCGACAGGGTTTGGAGGCTACACCTTC. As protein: CASSSTGFGGYTF.

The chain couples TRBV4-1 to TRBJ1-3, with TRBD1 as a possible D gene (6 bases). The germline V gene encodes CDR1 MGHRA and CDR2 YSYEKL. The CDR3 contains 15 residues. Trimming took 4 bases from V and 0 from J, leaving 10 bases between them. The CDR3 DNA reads TGCGCCAGCAGCCTCGACAGGTTCTCTGGAAACACCATATATTTT. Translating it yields CASSLDRFSGNTIYF.

Written as DNA, the CDR3 is TGTGCCAGCAGCTTAGTGGTTTTAAACCAGCCCCAGCATTTT. This sequence encodes CASSLVVLNQPQHF. The chain couples TRBV7-2 to TRBJ1-5, with unresolved D. Trimming took 1 base from V and 7 from J, leaving 11 bases between them. CDR3 length equals 14 residues. Germline-derived CDR1 and CDR2 are SGHTA and FQGNSA.

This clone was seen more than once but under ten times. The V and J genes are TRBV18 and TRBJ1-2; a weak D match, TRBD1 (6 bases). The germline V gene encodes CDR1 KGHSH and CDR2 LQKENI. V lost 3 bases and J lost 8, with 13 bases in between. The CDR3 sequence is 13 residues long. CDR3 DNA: TGTGCCAGCTCACCGACAGGTGGGGACGGCTACACCTTC. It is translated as CASSPTGGDGYTF.

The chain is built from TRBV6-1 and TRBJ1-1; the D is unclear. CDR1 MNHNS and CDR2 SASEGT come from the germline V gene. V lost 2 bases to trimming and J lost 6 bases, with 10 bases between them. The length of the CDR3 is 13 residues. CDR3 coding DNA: TGTGCCAGCAGTGAATGGGCAACATCTGAAGCTTTCTTT. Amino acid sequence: CASSEWATSEAFF.

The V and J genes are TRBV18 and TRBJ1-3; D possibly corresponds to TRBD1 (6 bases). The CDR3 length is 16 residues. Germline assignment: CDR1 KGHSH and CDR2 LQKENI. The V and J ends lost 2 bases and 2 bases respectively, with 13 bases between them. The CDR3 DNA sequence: TGTGCCAGCTCACCAAACACAGGGCAGCCTGGAAACACCATATATTTT. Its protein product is CASSPNTGQPGNTIYF.

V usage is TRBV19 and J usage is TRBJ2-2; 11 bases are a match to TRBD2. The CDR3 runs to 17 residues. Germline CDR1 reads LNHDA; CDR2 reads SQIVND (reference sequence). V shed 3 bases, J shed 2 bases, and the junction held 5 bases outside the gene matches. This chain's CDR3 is CASSMASGGPNTGELFF. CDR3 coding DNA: TGTGCCAGTAGTATGGCTAGCGGGGGGCCTAACACCGGGGAGCTGTTTTTT.

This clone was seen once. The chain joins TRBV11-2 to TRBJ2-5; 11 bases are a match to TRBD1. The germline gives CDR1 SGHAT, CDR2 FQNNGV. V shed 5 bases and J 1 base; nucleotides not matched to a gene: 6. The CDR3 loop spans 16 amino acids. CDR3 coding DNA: TGTGCCAGCAGCCCGATTGGGACAGGGGGCCAAGAGACCCAGTACTTC. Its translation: CASSPIGTGGQETQYF.

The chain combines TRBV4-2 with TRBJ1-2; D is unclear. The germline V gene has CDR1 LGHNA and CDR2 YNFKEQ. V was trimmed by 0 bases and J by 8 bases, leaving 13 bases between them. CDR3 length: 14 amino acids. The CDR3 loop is CASSQDSPVEGYTF. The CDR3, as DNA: TGTGCCAGCAGCCAAGATTCGCCCGTAGAGGGCTACACCTTC.

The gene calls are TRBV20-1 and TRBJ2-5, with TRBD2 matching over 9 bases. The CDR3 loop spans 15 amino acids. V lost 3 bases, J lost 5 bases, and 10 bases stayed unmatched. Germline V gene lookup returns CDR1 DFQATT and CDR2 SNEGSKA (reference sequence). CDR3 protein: CSASARGGGEETQYF. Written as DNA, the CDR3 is TGCAGTGCTAGTGCTCGAGGCGGGGGGGAGGAGACCCAGTACTTC.

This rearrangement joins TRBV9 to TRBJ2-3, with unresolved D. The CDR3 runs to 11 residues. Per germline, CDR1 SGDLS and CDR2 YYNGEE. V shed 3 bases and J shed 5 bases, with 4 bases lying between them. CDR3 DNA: TGTGCCAGCAGCGGGGGAGATACGCAGTATTTT. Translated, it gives CASSGGDTQYF.

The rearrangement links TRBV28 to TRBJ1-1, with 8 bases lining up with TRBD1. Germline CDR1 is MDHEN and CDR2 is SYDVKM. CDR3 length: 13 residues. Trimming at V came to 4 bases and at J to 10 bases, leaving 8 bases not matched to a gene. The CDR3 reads CASSYYQTGGAFF. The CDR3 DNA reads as TGTGCCAGCAGTTATTATCAAACAGGGGGAGCTTTCTTT. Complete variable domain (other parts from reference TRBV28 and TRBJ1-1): DVKVTQSSRYLVKRTGEKVFLECVQDMDHENMFWYRQDPGLGLRLIYFSYDVKMKEKGDIPEGYSVSREKKERFSLILESASTNQTSMYLCASSYYQTGGAFFGQGTRLTVV.

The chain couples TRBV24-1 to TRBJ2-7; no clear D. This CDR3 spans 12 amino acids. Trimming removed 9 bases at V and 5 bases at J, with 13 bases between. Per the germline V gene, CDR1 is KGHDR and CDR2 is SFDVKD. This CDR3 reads CATEAGPHEQYV. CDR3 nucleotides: TGTGCCACCGAAGCTGGGCCCCACGAGCAGTACGTC.

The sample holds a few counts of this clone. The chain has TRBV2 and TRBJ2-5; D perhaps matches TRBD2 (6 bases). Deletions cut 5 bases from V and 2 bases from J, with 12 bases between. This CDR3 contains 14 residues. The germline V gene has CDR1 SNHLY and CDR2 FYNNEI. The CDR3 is CASSLGREQETQYF. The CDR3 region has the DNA TGTGCCAGCAGTCTCGGACGGGAGCAAGAGACCCAGTACTTC.